The TCR beta chain under discussion was sequenced for a study of response to subunit inactivated influenza vaccine. TCRdb re-analysed the RT-PCR reads in MiXCR, keeping a single row per CDR3 protein. The sample lists 650,000 or so distinct CDR3 sequences, 12% to 15% occurring once. Trimming cost V 6 bases and J 2 bases; bases outside gene matches: 7. In germline, CDR1 is SGHNT, CDR2 YENEEA. The CDR3 has 14 amino acids. The rearrangement joins TRBV11-3 to TRBJ2-7, with 7 bases that match TRBD2. This TCR came from a man aged 45-65 years who received an inactivated influenza vaccine. The sequencing used PBMCs from blood, collected about 14 days before vaccination. The CDR3: CASRPRLATYEQYF. CDR3 DNA: TGTGCCAGCAGGCCTCGACTAGCTACCTACGAGCAGTACTTC.